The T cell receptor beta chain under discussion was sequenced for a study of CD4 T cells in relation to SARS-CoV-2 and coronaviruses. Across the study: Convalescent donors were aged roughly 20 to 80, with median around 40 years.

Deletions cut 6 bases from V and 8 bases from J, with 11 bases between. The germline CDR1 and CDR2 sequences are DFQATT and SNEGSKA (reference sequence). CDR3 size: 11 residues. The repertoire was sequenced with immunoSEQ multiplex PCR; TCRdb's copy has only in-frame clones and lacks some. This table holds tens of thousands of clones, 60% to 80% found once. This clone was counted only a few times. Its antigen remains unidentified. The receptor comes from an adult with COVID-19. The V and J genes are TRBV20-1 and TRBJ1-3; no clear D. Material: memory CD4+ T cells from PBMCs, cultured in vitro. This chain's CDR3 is CSANIRDTIYF. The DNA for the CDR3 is TGCAGTGCAAATATAAGGGACACCATATATTTT.